The source of this T cell receptor (beta chain) is a study of shared clonotypes between healthy human individuals (dated by TCRdb to 2020 to 2022). With regard to the full study: A couple of women and a few men aged 18 to 49 years were included in the cohort. For each donor, CD4 naive and CD4 memory were each run on three plates, CD8 naive on two plates, and CD8 memory on one plate. The study deeply sequenced blood TCR repertoires of about 5 healthy adults to estimate repertoire size and the extent of clonotype sharing between individuals. To increase sequencing depth and limit assay-specific biases, TCR repertoire library preparation and sequencing were carried out by different laboratories using diverse techniques. Between about 0.8 and 9 billion PBMCs per donor were obtained by leukapheresis. What the authors observed across the whole study: Incomplete sequencing was indicated by rarefaction of sorted-subset datasets, despite the large sequencing depth. The genetic and exposure-history diversity represented was limited by the small number of donors. Sampling was restricted to blood, and TCR repertoires in tissues likely differ from the TCR repertoires found in blood. Compared with non-shared clonotypes, the clonotypes found in all four sorted-subset donors had higher generation probabilities. When a handful of donors were compared, the shared fraction of clonotypes was 5% to 6.5% for naive CD4, approximately 3.3% for naive CD8, more than 2% for memory CD4, and 0.3% to 0.5% for memory CD8. Estimated clonotype richness was generally larger for naive than for memory subsets. Pairwise subsampling indicated that sequencing depth was expected to affect the degree of clonotype sharing among donors.

As concerns this clone: What this receptor recognizes is not known. No qualities accompany the bases; no much larger clone lies one base away.

The donors were healthy, HIV-negative adults with no recently reported acute infections or vaccinations. All donors were Caucasian adults living in Nashville, Tennessee, USA. CD4+ T cells were enriched by magnetic negative selection, after which naive cells were positively selected on CD45RA and the negative fraction was taken as the memory subset. Blood was obtained by leukapheresis, after which PBMCs were separated by Ficoll-Histopaque density gradient centrifugation and cryopreserved in liquid nitrogen vapor phase. Purity and quantity of every magnetically sorted T cell population were checked by analytical flow cytometry. From each sorted fraction, genomic DNA was isolated and quantified by UV absorbance on a Nanodrop 2000c. TCR CDR3 regions were amplified from genomic DNA by multiplex PCR using the deep immunoSEQ assay. Extracted genomic DNA from each cell subset was distributed evenly across all wells of several immunoSEQ 96-well plates, and each plate was treated as a replicate. For sorted subsets, each replicate PCR was loaded with around 220 ng genomic DNA, equivalent to approximately 27,000 T cell genomes. Purified libraries were measured with a Qubit 3.0 fluorometer, size-checked on a Bioanalyzer 2100, and measured again with the KAPA Library Quantification kit. Every immunoSEQ 96-well plate was sequenced on a separate single-read 150-cycle Illumina NextSeq 550 flow cell. The study's own analysis went as follows. The immunoSEQ output contained only junctional sequences without quality scores, so filtering could not match that applied to full-length reads. To assign V/J genes and CDR3, sequences were annotated using PyIR, a Python wrapper for IgBLAST v1.9, with IMGT germline references. Any read was removed if the V/J assignment was weak (E-value above 1e-6), the CDR3 was missing, or the read contained stop codons, out-of-frame junctions, or ambiguous translated residues. V3J clonotypes were defined as sequences sharing the same inferred V gene, J gene, and CDR3 amino acid sequence. The percentage overlap between two repertoires was calculated by dividing the number of shared unique clonotypes by the size of the smaller repertoire. Repertoire richness was assessed with RTK rarefaction, the Chao1 estimator, and Recon v2.1 estimates of unobserved clonotypes. Generation probabilities were computed with OLGA for all TCRbeta clonotypes obtained by the gDNA method from several donors. TCRdb's version of the immuneACCESS table is confined to in-frame rearrangements and falls short of the full clone set. An unresolved V gene accounts for under half of the shortfall where checked; the remainder is of unknown origin. The DNA gave D and trimming, while V, J and clone size come from that table. The sample yields more than 400,000 clones; 90% to 97% were counted once. The ten largest make up about 0.067% of the sample.

The CDR1 and CDR2 encoded by the germline V gene (reference sequence) are LNHDA and SQIVND. The trim is 4 bases for V and 2 bases for J, with a gap of 21 bases between the germline ends. From its cysteine to its phenylalanine, the CDR3 spans 18 amino acids. The read is trimmed to its CDR3 DNA, 54 bases read in frame from base 1. The receptor comes from a woman in her 30s in good health. The chain employs TRBV19 and TRBJ1-5, with the identity of the D gene unclear. Sequencing was done on a sample of naive CD4+ T cells sorted from blood. This specimen's cell subset or site label, per the study, means: CD45RA+ positively selected. For the CDR3, the sequence is CASSTRGLVGWGNQPQHF. Read as DNA, the sequence is TGTGCCAGTAGTACAAGAGGACTCGTCGGATGGGGCAATCAGCCCCAGCATTTT.